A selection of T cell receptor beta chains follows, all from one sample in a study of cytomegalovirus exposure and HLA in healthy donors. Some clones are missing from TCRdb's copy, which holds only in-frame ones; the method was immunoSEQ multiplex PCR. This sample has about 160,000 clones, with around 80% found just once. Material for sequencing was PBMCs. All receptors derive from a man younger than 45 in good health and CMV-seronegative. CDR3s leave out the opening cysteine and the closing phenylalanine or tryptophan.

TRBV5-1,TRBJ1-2,ASSFELTGPPGGYT
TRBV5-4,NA,ASSLGDYYEQY
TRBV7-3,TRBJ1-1,ASSPATGSTEAF
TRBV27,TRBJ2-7,ASSPDRVQQY
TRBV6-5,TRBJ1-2,ASSWTGVGYT
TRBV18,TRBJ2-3,ASSPTKEDTDTQY
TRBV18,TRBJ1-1,ASSPLERPTPRTEAF
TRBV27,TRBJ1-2,ASRIRGRTNYGYT
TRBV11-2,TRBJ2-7,ASSPLQGLVSYEQY
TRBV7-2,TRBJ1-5,ASSSPPGGFSNQPQH
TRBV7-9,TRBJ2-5,ASSARDRDHKGAQY
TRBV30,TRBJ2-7,AWSVTPYEQY
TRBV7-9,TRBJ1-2,ASSLDRGQGRGYT
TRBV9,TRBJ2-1,ASSVSGDTEQF
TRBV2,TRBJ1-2,ASKRDRADGYT
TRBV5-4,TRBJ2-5,ASSLMSTSSQETQY
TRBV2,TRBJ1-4,ASRSVEKLF
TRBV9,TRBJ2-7,ASSVGGGRAYEQY
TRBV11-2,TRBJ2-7,ASSSGTGPYEQY
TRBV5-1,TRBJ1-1,ASSGQGMNTEAF
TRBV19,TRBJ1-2,ASSGPINYGYT
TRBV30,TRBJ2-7,AWSASGTSGGQTISYEQY
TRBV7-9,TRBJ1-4,SSSQDRGLTNEKLF
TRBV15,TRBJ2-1,ATSRDNRGSYNEQF
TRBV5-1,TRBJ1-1,ASSLRGGLEAF
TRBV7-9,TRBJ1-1,ASSLSTTGFYTEAF
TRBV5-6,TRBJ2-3,ASSTKTSGSTDTQY
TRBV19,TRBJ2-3,ASKLAGSTDTQY
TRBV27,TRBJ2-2,ASSSIAGDLSYTGELF
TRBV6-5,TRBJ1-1,ASSLQDGSIEEAF
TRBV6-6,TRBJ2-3,ASSYLTGTDTQY
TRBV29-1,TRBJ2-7,SAIGQAYEQY
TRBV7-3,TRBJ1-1,ASSLTGYTEAF
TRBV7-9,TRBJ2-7,SSSLDRGTSYEQY
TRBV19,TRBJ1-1,ASMGTANTEAF
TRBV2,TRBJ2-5,ASSYSGRQETQY
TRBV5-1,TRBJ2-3,ASSLEVSGDTQY
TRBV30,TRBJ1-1,AWILEGRLEAF
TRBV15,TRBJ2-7,ATGSSYEQY